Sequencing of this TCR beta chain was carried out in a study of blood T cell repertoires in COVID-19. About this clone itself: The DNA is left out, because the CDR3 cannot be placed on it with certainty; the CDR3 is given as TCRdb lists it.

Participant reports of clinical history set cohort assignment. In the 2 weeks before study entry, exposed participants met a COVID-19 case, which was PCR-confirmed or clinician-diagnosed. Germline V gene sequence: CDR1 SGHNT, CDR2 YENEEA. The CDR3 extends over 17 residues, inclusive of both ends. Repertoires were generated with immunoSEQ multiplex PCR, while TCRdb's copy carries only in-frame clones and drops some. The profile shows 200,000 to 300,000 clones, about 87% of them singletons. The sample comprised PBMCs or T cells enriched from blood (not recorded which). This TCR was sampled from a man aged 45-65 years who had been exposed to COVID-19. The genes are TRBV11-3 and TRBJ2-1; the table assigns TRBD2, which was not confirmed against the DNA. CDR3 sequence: CASSLVGGGTRARFLFF.